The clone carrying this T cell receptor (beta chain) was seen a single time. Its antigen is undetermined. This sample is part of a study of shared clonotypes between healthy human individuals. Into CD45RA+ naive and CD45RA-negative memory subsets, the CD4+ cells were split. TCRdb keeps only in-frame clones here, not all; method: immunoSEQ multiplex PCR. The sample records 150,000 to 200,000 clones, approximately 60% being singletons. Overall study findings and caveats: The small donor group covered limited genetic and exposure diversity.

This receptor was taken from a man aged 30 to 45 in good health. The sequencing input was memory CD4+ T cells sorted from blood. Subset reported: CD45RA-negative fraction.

This CDR3 reads CASSLTNPGRRYF. DNA for the CDR3: TGTGCCAGCAGCTTAACAAATCCTGGAAGGCGGTACTTC. The V call is TRBV7-3, the J call TRBJ2-7, with D unresolved. V lost 0 bases to trimming and J lost 12 bases, with 15 bases between them. This CDR3 is 13 amino acids long. Germline V lookup: CDR1 SGHTA, CDR2 FQGTGA. The full variable domain, in which reference TRBV7-3 and TRBJ2-7 provide the parts outside the CDR3, is GAGVSQTPSNKVTEKGKYVELRCDPISGHTALYWYRQSLGQGPEFLIYFQGTGAADDSGLPNDRFFAVRPEGSVSTLKIQRTERGDSAVYLCASSLTNPGRRYFGPGTRLTVT.